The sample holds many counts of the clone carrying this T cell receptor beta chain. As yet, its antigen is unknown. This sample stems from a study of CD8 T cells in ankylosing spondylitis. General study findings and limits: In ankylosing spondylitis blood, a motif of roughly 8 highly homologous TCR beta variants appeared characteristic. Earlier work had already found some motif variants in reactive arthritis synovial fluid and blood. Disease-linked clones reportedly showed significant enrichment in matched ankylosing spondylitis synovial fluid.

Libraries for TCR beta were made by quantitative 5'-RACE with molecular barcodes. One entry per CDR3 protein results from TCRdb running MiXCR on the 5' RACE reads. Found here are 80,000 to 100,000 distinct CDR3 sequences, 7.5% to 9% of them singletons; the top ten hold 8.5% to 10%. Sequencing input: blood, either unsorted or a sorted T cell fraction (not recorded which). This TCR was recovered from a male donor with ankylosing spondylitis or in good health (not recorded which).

The DNA of the CDR3 is TGCGCCAGCAGCCAGGGCCTTTGGGGGAACACTGAAGCTTTCTTT. As protein: CASSQGLWGNTEAFF. The chain uses TRBV4-3 and TRBJ1-1; D is ambiguous. Trimming removed 3 bases from V and 1 base from J, with 12 bases in between. The CDR3 sequence is 15 residues long. The germline CDR1 and CDR2 sequences are LGHNA and YSLEER.